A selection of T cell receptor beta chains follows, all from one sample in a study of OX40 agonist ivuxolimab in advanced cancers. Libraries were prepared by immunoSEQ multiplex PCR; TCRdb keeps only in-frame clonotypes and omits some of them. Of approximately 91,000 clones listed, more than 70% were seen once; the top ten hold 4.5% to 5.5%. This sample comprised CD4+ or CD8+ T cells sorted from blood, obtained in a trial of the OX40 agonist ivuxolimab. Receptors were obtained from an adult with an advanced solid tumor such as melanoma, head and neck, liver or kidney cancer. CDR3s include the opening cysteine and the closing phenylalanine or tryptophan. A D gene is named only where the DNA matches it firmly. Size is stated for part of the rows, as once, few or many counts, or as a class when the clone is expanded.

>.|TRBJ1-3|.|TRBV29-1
CSAGGGNTIYF
TGCAGCGCGGGGGGTGGAAACACCATATATTTT
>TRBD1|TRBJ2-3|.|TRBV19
CASSFDRGDTQYF
TGTGCCAGTAGCTTCGACAGGGGTGATACGCAGTATTTT
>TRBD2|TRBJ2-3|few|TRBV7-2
CASSPGLAEDTQYF
TGTGCCAGCAGCCCCGGACTAGCGGAAGATACGCAGTATTTT
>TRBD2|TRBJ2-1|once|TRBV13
CASNSPGTSGGDSYNEQFF
TGTGCCAGCAACAGTCCCGGGACTAGCGGGGGAGACTCCTACAATGAGCAGTTCTTC
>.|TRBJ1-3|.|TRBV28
CASPKGNTIYF
TGTGCCAGCCCTAAAGGAAACACCATATATTTT
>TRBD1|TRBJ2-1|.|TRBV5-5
CASSTAGTGNNEQFF
TGTGCCAGCAGCACCGCGGGGACAGGTAACAATGAGCAGTTCTTC
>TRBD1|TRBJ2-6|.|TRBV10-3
CATRTGVSSGANVLTF
TGTGCCACGAGGACAGGGGTTTCCTCTGGGGCCAACGTCCTGACTTTC
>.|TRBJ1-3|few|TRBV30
CAWTKGVSGNTIYF
TGTGCCTGGACCAAGGGAGTCTCTGGAAACACCATATATTTT
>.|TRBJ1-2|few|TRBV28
CASSSDGYTF
TGTGCCAGCAGTTCGGATGGCTACACCTTC
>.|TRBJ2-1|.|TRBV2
CASNLPVHNEQFF
TGTGCCAGCAACCTCCCGGTCCACAATGAGCAGTTCTTC
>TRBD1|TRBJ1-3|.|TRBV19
CASRNRGSGNTIYF
TGTGCCAGCCGAAACAGGGGCTCTGGAAACACCATATATTTT
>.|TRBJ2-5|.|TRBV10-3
CAIGGRSQETQYF
TGTGCCATCGGGGGTCGGAGCCAAGAGACCCAGTACTTC
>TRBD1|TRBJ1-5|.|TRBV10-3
CAISDGTGGVQPQHF
TGTGCCATCAGTGATGGGACAGGGGGCGTCCAGCCCCAGCATTTT
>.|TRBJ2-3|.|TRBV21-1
CASSKRQSLTDTQYF
TGTGCCAGCAGCAAAAGACAGTCCCTAACAGATACGCAGTATTTT